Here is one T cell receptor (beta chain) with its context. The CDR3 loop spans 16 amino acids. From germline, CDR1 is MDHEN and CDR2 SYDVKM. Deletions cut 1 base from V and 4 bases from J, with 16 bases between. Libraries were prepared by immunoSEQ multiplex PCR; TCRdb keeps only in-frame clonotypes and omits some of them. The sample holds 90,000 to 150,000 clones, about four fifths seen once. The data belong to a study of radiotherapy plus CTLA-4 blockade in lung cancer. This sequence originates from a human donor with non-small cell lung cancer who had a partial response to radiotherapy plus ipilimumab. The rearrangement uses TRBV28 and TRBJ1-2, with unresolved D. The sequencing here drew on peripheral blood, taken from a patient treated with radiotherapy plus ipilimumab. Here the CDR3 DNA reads TGTGCCAGCAGTTTATCTGGGTTGGACCGGGGCTATGGCTACACCTTC. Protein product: CASSLSGLDRGYGYTF.